This entry lists 23 T cell receptor beta chains sequenced from one sample in a study of response to subunit inactivated influenza vaccine. MiXCR, run by TCRdb on the RT-PCR reads, gives a single entry per CDR3 protein. The data show around 850,000 distinct CDR3 sequences, under 20% seen once. The sequenced sample was PBMCs from blood, obtained roughly 5 days after vaccination. The receptor source for this set is a man aged 50 or older who received an inactivated influenza vaccine.

There are a few counts of this clonotype. The chain is built from TRBV6-2 or TRBV6-3 and TRBJ1-1, with a possible D match to TRBD1 (5 bases). V was pared by 0 bases and J by 0 bases, with 17 bases between. Germline V CDR1 and CDR2: MNHEY, SVGEGT. There are 18 residues in the CDR3. The CDR3 nucleotides read TGTGCCAGCAGTTACTCGATTCGTGACAGCGTTTTGAACACTGAAGCTTTCTTT. It translates to CASSYSIRDSVLNTEAFF.

The V and J genes are TRBV10-3 and TRBJ2-1, with 10 bases that match TRBD2. Germline CDR1 and CDR2: ENHRY and SYGVKD. CDR3 length equals 20 residues. Trimming cost V 0 bases and J 1 base; bases outside gene matches: 12. This CDR3 is CAISESRKLAGDQSYNEQFF. CDR3 in DNA: TGTGCCATCAGTGAGTCGCGGAAGCTAGCGGGGGATCAATCCTACAATGAGCAGTTCTTC.

This clonotype showed up just a few times. The chain has TRBV12-3 or TRBV12-4 and TRBJ2-3; TRBD1 matches 11 bases. J gave up 3 bases and V 5 bases, and 4 bases lay outside the gene matches. This CDR3 is built from 15 residues. The chain's CDR3 is CASSADRGRTDTQYF. CDR3 nucleotides: TGTGCCAGCAGTGCGGACAGGGGGCGAACAGATACGCAGTATTTT.

CDR3 sequence reads: CSARDFSSESTDTQYF. CDR3 DNA sequence: TGCAGTGCTAGAGATTTTTCTAGCGAAAGCACAGATACGCAGTATTTT. V is TRBV20-1 and J is TRBJ2-3; D may be TRBD2 (6 bases). CDR3 length: 16 amino acids. The V gene's germline CDR1 is DFQATT and CDR2 SNEGSKA (reference sequence). V lost 0 bases to trimming and J lost 0 bases, with 13 bases between them.

In this sample, this clonotype turned up many times. This chain uses TRBV5-1 with TRBJ2-7, with no clear D. This CDR3 has 14 amino acids. CDR1 and CDR2 from the germline V gene are SGHRS and YFSETQ. Trimming removed 5 bases from V and 2 bases from J, with 14 bases in between. The CDR3 protein is CASRPLAATYEQYF. In DNA form, the CDR3 reads TGCGCCAGCAGACCTCTCGCGGCGACCTACGAGCAGTACTTC.

The V and J genes are TRBV7-2 and TRBJ1-1; D unresolved. Germline assignment: CDR1 SGHTA and CDR2 FQGNSA. V was cut by 5 bases and J by 1 base, with 5 bases left in between. This CDR3 contains 12 residues. The CDR3 loop is CASSNPNTEAFF. The CDR3 coding sequence is TGTGCCAGCAGCAACCCGAACACTGAAGCTTTCTTT.

This rearrangement joins TRBV6-1 to TRBJ1-4, with TRBD1 identical over 7 bases. Germline assignment: CDR1 MNHNS and CDR2 SASEGT. Trimming removed 6 bases from V and 4 bases from J; junction bases left unmatched: 11. The CDR3 extends over 16 amino acids. The DNA for the CDR3 is TGTGCCAGCAGATCCGGGACAGTCGGCCATAATGAAAAACTGTTTTTT. Amino acid sequence: CASRSGTVGHNEKLFF.

The chain joins TRBV9 to TRBJ2-1; D possibly uses TRBD1 or TRBD2 (5 bases each). V lost 0 bases and J 4 bases, leaving 14 bases between the germline ends. Germline CDR1 and CDR2: SGDLS and YYNGEE. The CDR3 contains 16 residues. The CDR3 DNA reads as TGTGCCAGCAGCGTAGGGCCAGGGACCAAATACAATGAGCAGTTCTTC. Protein product: CASSVGPGTKYNEQFF. The full variable domain, its missing parts supplied by reference TRBV9 and TRBJ2-1, is DSGVTQTPKHLITATGQRVTLRCSPRSGDLSVYWYQQSLDQGLQFLIQYYNGEERAKGNILERFSAQQFPDLHSELNLSSLELGDSALYFCASSVGPGTKYNEQFFGPGTRLTVL.

V gene TRBV29-1 combines with J gene TRBJ2-7; the match to TRBD1 covers 8 bases. This CDR3 has 15 amino acids. Germline V gives CDR1 SQVTM, CDR2 ANQGSEA. V lost 7 bases to trimming and J lost 3 bases; unmatched junction nucleotides: 14. In nucleotides, the CDR3 is TGCAGCGCCTCCCTCGGGGGCAGGGGGCTCTACGAGCAGTACTTC. Encoded protein: CSASLGGRGLYEQYF.

For this clonotype: A much larger clone lies one base from this, so it may be a read error. This chain joins TRBV5-1 and TRBJ2-2; no clear D gene. The CDR3 spans 14 residues. Germline-derived CDR1 and CDR2 are SGHRS and YFSETQ. In DNA form, the CDR3 reads TGCACCAGCAGCTCGACAAGTCGCACCGGGGAGCTGTTTTTT. It codes for CTSSSTSRTGELFF.

In this sample, this clonotype turned up many times. The J gene is TRBJ2-1, the V gene TRBV20-1; D perhaps matches TRBD2 (6 bases). Germline V gene data show CDR1 as DFQATT and CDR2 as SNEGSKA (reference sequence). Trimming pared 1 base from V and 3 bases from J, leaving 10 bases between. The CDR3 is 14 amino acids. The CDR3 region is CSARVAGSYNEQFF. For the CDR3, the DNA is TGCAGTGCTAGAGTTGCGGGGAGCTACAATGAGCAGTTCTTC.

V and J are TRBV15 and TRBJ2-3, with D perhaps TRBD1 or TRBD2 (5 bases each). There are 13 residues in the CDR3. Trimming took off 5 bases at V and 4 bases at J, with 10 bases between the two ends. Germline assignment: CDR1 LNHNV and CDR2 YYDKDF (reference sequence). DNA for the CDR3: TGTGCCACCAGCGTCCGGGACGCAGATACGCAGTATTTT. Amino acid sequence: CATSVRDADTQYF.

This rearrangement joins TRBV7-2 to TRBJ1-2; D gene ambiguous. V lost 5 bases and J 7 bases, leaving 8 bases between the germline ends. Germline V CDR1 and CDR2: SGHTA, FQGNSA. The length of the CDR3 is 11 residues. The CDR3 spells CASSPGSGYTF. DNA for the CDR3: TGTGCCAGCAGCCCGGGGAGTGGCTACACCTTC.

V usage is TRBV6-2 or TRBV6-3 and J usage is TRBJ2-1, with 9 positions matching TRBD2. The V segment lost 4 bases and the J segment 8 bases; nucleotides outside the gene matches: 9. Germline values: CDR1 MNHEY, CDR2 SVGEGT. The CDR3 runs to 15 residues. The CDR3, as DNA: TGTGCCAGCAGTTTTCGGCGGGGGGGCCTTTATGAGCAGTTCTTC. Protein sequence: CASSFRRGGLYEQFF.

The chain employs TRBV27 and TRBJ1-4; D unclear. The CDR3 consists of 14 residues. V was pared by 6 bases and J by 4 bases, with 12 bases between. The V gene's germline CDR1 is MNHEY and CDR2 SMNVEV (reference sequence). The CDR3 nucleotides read TGTGCCAGCAGCCCTCGGTGGGGTAATGAAAAACTGTTTTTT. This translates into CASSPRWGNEKLFF.

This clonotype was counted a few times. The CDR3 DNA reads TGTGCCAGCAGCGTAGGCGGGAGGGCCGACGCAGATACGCAGTATTTT. Amino acids: CASSVGGRADADTQYF. V gene TRBV9 combines with J gene TRBJ2-3; 9 bases align to TRBD2. Germline CDR1 SGDLS, CDR2 YYNGEE. The V segment lost 0 bases and the J segment 4 bases; nucleotides outside the gene matches: 6. This CDR3 region has 16 residues.

This chain uses TRBV5-1 with TRBJ2-3, with D unresolved. CDR3 length: 15 amino acids. The V end was cut by 1 base, the J end by 2 bases, with 11 bases between. Germline assignment: CDR1 SGHRS and CDR2 YFSETQ. Here the CDR3 DNA reads TGCGCCAGCAGCTTGTCCTCGGTGGCCACAGATACGCAGTATTTT. Its translation is CASSLSSVATDTQYF.

This clonotype has more than one count but fewer than ten. The chain links TRBV4-3 to TRBJ2-3; maybe TRBD1 (5 bases). The CDR3 consists of 16 residues. CDR1 and CDR2 from the germline V gene are LGHNA and YSLEER. V shed 1 base and J shed 1 base, with 12 bases lying between them. The CDR3 is CASSQGLTTGTDTQYF. Written as DNA, the CDR3 is TGCGCCAGCAGCCAAGGGTTGACGACAGGCACAGATACGCAGTATTTT.

This clonotype has only a few counts. The V gene is TRBV28, the J gene TRBJ1-4, with 7 bases fitting TRBD1. The junction had 6 bases not matched to a gene; V was cut back by 2 bases and J by 0 bases. Germline-derived CDR1 and CDR2 are MDHEN and SYDVKM. The CDR3 consists of 17 residues. The CDR3 DNA reads as TGTGCCAGCAGTTTAACCGGGACAGCCACAACTAATGAAAAACTGTTTTTT. Protein: CASSLTGTATTNEKLFF.

This chain joins TRBV4-3 and TRBJ2-1; D is unclear. The V gene's germline CDR1 is LGHNA and CDR2 YSLEER. The CDR3 is made up of 14 amino acids. V shed 1 base and J shed 5 bases, with 9 bases lying between them. The CDR3 loop reads CASSQVVGNNEQFF. As DNA, the CDR3 is TGCGCCAGCAGCCAAGTGGTAGGGAACAATGAGCAGTTCTTC.

This clonotype was counted between two and nine times. This chain joins TRBV6-2 or TRBV6-3 and TRBJ1-1, with D perhaps matching TRBD1 (5 bases). The CDR3 covers 15 residues. Per the germline V gene, CDR1 is MNHEY and CDR2 is SVGEGT. Trimming took off 1 base at V and 2 bases at J, with 11 bases between the two ends. The CDR3 is CASSYYGGGNTEAFF. The CDR3 region has the DNA TGTGCCAGCAGTTACTACGGGGGAGGTAACACTGAAGCTTTCTTT.

The V call is TRBV10-3, the J call TRBJ1-2; TRBD1 matches at 11 bases. Germline V CDR1 and CDR2: ENHRY, SYGVKD. This CDR3 is built from 17 residues. J gave up 7 bases and V 4 bases, and 14 bases lay outside the gene matches. CDR3 loop: CAISASAAGTGGTGYTF. The DNA for the CDR3 is TGTGCCATCAGTGCCAGCGCCGCCGGGACAGGGGGAACTGGCTACACCTTC.

In its sample, this clonotype was seen many times. This chain links TRBV20-1 with TRBJ2-5; perhaps TRBD2 as D (6 bases). The CDR3 is made up of 14 amino acids. Trimming cost V 4 bases and J 5 bases, with 17 bases left between them. Germline-derived CDR1 and CDR2 are DFQATT and SNEGSKA (reference sequence). The chain's CDR3 is CSAIVRGLVETQYF. CDR3 nucleotides: TGCAGTGCTATTGTGCGGGGTTTGGTGGAGACCCAGTACTTC.